Shown below are 19 T cell receptor beta chains from a single sample sequenced in a study of beta chain features in type 1 diabetes (dated by TCRdb to the late 2010s). Libraries were made using the immunoSEQ multiplex PCR assay. The entire amount of isolated RNA was reverse transcribed using the High Capacity cDNA Reverse Transcription Kit, so the sequenced TCRB transcripts were expressed ones. In TCRdb, the immuneACCESS table is reduced to in-frame sequences with V and J assigned. These tables do not hold every clone; where another copy was compared, an unresolved V gene accounts for under half, and the others remain unexplained. The sample table holds some 900,000 clones, of which roughly 17% were seen once. The leading ten clones occupy 0.02% to 0.025% of the sample. The specimen sequenced was naive CD4+ T cells from blood. The cell subset or site label of this sample denotes: true naive CD4+ T cells. The receptors were sampled from a woman between 18 and 29 years old in good health.

The table lists this clone with a count of one. At one end the junction does not follow the germline gene, possibly because of a read error. The V gene is TRBV6-5, the J gene TRBJ1-2; D is undetermined. Germline CDR1 is MNHEY and CDR2 is SVGAGI. The CDR3 totals 14 residues. The CDR3 DNA reads as TGTGCCATCAGTGTTGGGAGAACTAACTATGGCTACACCTTC. Protein: CAISVGRTNYGYTF.

In this sample, this clone turned up a few times. The chain has TRBV7-2 and TRBJ2-5, with TRBD2 matching 7 bases. The DNA matches TRBJ2-7 better at its end, which makes the J call doubtful. The CDR3 extends over 14 amino acids. CDR1 and CDR2 (germline): SGHTA, FQGNSA. The CDR3 sequence is CASSPRGSSYEQYF. The CDR3 nucleotides read TGTGCCAGCAGCCCGCGGGGGAGCTCCTACGAGCAGTACTTC.

This clone was counted a few times. The chain has TRBV27 and TRBJ2-1, with D perhaps TRBD2 (6 bases). Trimming removed 2 bases from V and 7 bases from J, with 12 bases in between. In germline, CDR1 is MNHEY, CDR2 SMNVEV (reference sequence). The CDR3 is 14 amino acids. The CDR3 DNA reads TGTGCCAGCAGTTTAACGGGAGTTAGGAATGAGCAGTTCTTC. Amino acids: CASSLTGVRNEQFF.

The chain carries TRBV15 and TRBJ2-7, with a tentative D call TRBD2 (6 bases). Per the germline V gene, CDR1 is LNHNV and CDR2 is YYDKDF (reference sequence). The CDR3 spans 13 residues. The ends were cut back, 5 bases at V and 0 bases at J, with 8 bases in the middle. CDR3 nucleotides: TGTGCCACCAGCTTGGACTACTCCTACGAGCAGTACTTC. This sequence encodes CATSLDYSYEQYF.

This chain uses TRBV7-9 with TRBJ2-1; D gene uncertain. The CDR3 totals 13 residues. The V end lost 5 bases, the J end lost 7 bases, and 12 bases lay between the germline ends. CDR1 SEHNR and CDR2 FQNEAQ come from the germline V gene (reference sequence). CDR3 bases: TGTGCCAGCAGCACACAACGGGCGAATGAGCAGTTCTTC. Translated: CASSTQRANEQFF.

This clone appeared a few times. Other DNA sequences from this sample encode an identical CDR3 as well. The gene calls are TRBV9 and TRBJ1-1, with unresolved D. This CDR3 has 13 amino acids. The germline gives CDR1 SGDLS, CDR2 YYNGEE. The V end was cut by 2 bases, the J end by 1 base, with 6 bases between. CDR3 DNA: TGTGCCAGCAGCGTTGATCGGAACACTGAAGCTTTCTTT. Translated, it gives CASSVDRNTEAFF.

This clone was seen a few times. The genes are TRBV7-3 and TRBJ2-2; D is unclear. The CDR3 is made up of 13 amino acids. Per germline, CDR1 SGHTA and CDR2 FQGTGA. Trimming stripped 2 bases from V and 4 bases from J, with 5 bases between. The CDR3 coding sequence is TGTGCCAGCAGCTTACTACTCACCGGGGAGCTGTTTTTT. This sequence encodes CASSLLLTGELFF.

In its sample, this clone was seen a few times. The chain employs TRBV28 and TRBJ2-5; a possible D gene is TRBD2 (5 bases). V lost 7 bases and J lost 2, with 14 bases in between. This CDR3 comprises 14 residues. Looked up from germline, CDR1 is MDHEN and CDR2 is SYDVKM. The CDR3 reads CASTLGPGQETQYF. CDR3 nucleotides: TGTGCCAGCACCCTTGGTCCGGGACAAGAGACCCAGTACTTC.

V and J are TRBV28 and TRBJ2-7; D gene unclear. Trimming removed 3 bases at V and 3 bases at J, with 15 bases between. Germline values: CDR1 MDHEN, CDR2 SYDVKM. The CDR3 has 15 amino acids. CDR3 protein: CASSLWQTLHYEQYF. In DNA, the CDR3 is TGTGCCAGCAGTTTGTGGCAAACGCTCCACTACGAGCAGTACTTC. The variable domain in full, completed from reference TRBV28 and TRBJ2-7, reads DVKVTQSSRYLVKRTGEKVFLECVQDMDHENMFWYRQDPGLGLRLIYFSYDVKMKEKGDIPEGYSVSREKKERFSLILESASTNQTSMYLCASSLWQTLHYEQYFGPGTRLTVT.

The gene calls are TRBV7-8 and TRBJ1-1; possible D gene TRBD1, 6 bases. With 5 bases removed from V and 4 bases from J, the gap between germline ends came to 14 bases. This CDR3 is built from 14 residues. The germline CDR1 and CDR2 sequences are SGHVS and FQNEAQ. For the CDR3, the DNA is TGTGCCAGCAGCCATAGGACAGCCATCACTGAAGCTTTCTTT. It is translated as CASSHRTAITEAFF.

This clone has a handful of counts. CDR3 sequence: CATSNQPRGDTQYF. CDR3 nucleotides: TGTGCCACCAGCAACCAGCCGCGCGGGGATACGCAGTATTTT. The chain recombines TRBV15 with TRBJ2-3; perhaps TRBD2 as D (5 bases). The CDR3 has 14 residues. Germline V CDR1 and CDR2: LNHNV, YYDKDF (reference sequence). Between the trimmed V and J ends, which lost 4 bases and 6 bases, there was a span of 14 bases. The complete variable domain, with remaining parts taken from reference TRBV15 and TRBJ2-3, reads DAMVIQNPRYQVTQFGKPVTLSCSQTLNHNVMYWYQQKSSQAPKLLFHYYDKDFNNEADTPDNFQSRRPNTSFCFLDIRSPGLGDTAMYLCATSNQPRGDTQYFGPGTRLTVL.

This clone was counted between two and nine times. The chain employs TRBV18 and TRBJ2-5; no clear D. Trimming took 6 bases from V and 1 from J, leaving 15 bases between them. The length of the CDR3 is 15 residues. Per the germline V gene, CDR1 is KGHSH and CDR2 is LQKENI. The CDR3 region is CASSPTIASQETQYF. DNA of the CDR3: TGTGCCAGCTCCCCTACGATAGCTTCCCAAGAGACCCAGTACTTC.

Points on this clone: The sample contains more than one DNA sequence encoding this CDR3. The chain combines TRBV5-1 with TRBJ2-5, with D possibly TRBD2 on 5 matching bases. Trimming stripped 2 bases from V and 2 bases from J, with 10 bases between. CDR3 length: 14 amino acids. From germline, CDR1 is SGHRS and CDR2 YFSETQ. CDR3 nucleotide sequence: TGCGCCAGCAGCTTCGGCCGAGGGCAAGAGACCCAGTACTTC. The encoded protein is CASSFGRGQETQYF.

The chain has TRBV6-5 and TRBJ2-7; TRBD2 matches at 13 bases. Trimming removed 6 bases from V and 2 bases from J; junction bases left unmatched: 4. Germline V CDR1 and CDR2: MNHEY, SVGAGI. CDR3 length: 15 amino acids. Here the CDR3 reads CASRRGTSGTYEQYF. For the CDR3, the DNA is TGTGCCAGCAGACGGGGGACTAGCGGGACCTACGAGCAGTACTTC.

J is TRBJ2-5 and V is TRBV19; 8 bases are shared with TRBD1. The germline V gene encodes CDR1 LNHDA and CDR2 SQIVND (reference sequence). Losses at the gene ends were 6 bases for V and 4 bases for J; bases not matched to a gene: 10. The CDR3 contains 15 residues. In DNA, the CDR3 is TGTGCCAGTAGAGCGCAGGGGGCGGGAACAGAGACCCAGTACTTC. This encodes CASRAQGAGTETQYF.

The chain carries TRBV7-2 and TRBJ2-7, with 7 bases lining up with TRBD1. The CDR3 covers 18 residues. The V segment lost 8 bases and the J segment 2 bases; nucleotides outside the gene matches: 21. Per the germline V gene, CDR1 is SGHTA and CDR2 is FQGNSA. The CDR3 reads CASGVQRGRQGPTYEQYF. The CDR3 nucleotides read TGTGCCAGCGGCGTCCAGAGGGGGAGACAGGGCCCCACCTACGAGCAGTACTTC.

The rearrangement links TRBV15 to TRBJ1-5; no clear D gene. The germline V gene has CDR1 LNHNV and CDR2 YYDKDF (reference sequence). V dropped 3 bases and J dropped 2 bases, with 8 bases sitting between them. This CDR3 is built from 14 residues. CDR3 loop: CATSSPLGNQPQHF. CDR3 in DNA: TGTGCCACCAGCAGCCCGCTAGGCAATCAGCCCCAGCATTTT.

In its sample, this clone was seen a few times. This chain links TRBV2 with TRBJ2-3, with a tentative D call TRBD2 (5 bases). V shed 8 bases and J shed 5 bases, with 8 bases lying between them. The CDR3 is 11 amino acids. Germline loops: CDR1 SNHLY, CDR2 FYNNEI. DNA of the CDR3: TGTGCCAGCGGACTCGGAGATACGCAGTATTTT. Translated, it gives CASGLGDTQYF. The full variable domain, its missing parts supplied by reference TRBV2 and TRBJ2-3, is EPEVTQTPSHQVTQMGQEVILRCVPISNHLYFYWYRQILGQKVEFLVSFYNNEISEKSEIFDDQFSVERPDGSNFTLKIRSTKLEDSAMYFCASGLGDTQYFGPGTRLTVL.

V usage is TRBV4-2 and J usage is TRBJ1-2; D is unresolved. Germline CDR1 reads LGHNA; CDR2 reads YNFKEQ. The CDR3 has 14 residues. V lost 0 bases and J 8 bases, leaving 13 bases between the germline ends. In DNA form, the CDR3 reads TGTGCCAGCAGCCAAGATAGGACGGCGAACGGCTACACCTTC. Translation gives CASSQDRTANGYTF.